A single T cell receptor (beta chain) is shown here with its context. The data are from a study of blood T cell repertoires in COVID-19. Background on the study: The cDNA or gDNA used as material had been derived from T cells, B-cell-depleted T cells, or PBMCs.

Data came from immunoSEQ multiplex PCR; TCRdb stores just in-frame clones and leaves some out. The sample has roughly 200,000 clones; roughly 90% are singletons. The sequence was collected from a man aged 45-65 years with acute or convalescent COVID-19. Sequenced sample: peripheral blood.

CDR3 residues: CASRAREYHTGELFF. CDR3 coding DNA: TGTGCCAGCAGAGCTAGGGAGTATCACACCGGGGAGCTGTTTTTT. J is TRBJ2-2 and V is TRBV6-5, with D possibly being TRBD2 (5 bases). V was cut by 6 bases and J by 3 bases, with 14 bases left in between. CDR1 and CDR2 from the germline V gene are MNHEY and SVGAGI. The CDR3 covers 15 residues.